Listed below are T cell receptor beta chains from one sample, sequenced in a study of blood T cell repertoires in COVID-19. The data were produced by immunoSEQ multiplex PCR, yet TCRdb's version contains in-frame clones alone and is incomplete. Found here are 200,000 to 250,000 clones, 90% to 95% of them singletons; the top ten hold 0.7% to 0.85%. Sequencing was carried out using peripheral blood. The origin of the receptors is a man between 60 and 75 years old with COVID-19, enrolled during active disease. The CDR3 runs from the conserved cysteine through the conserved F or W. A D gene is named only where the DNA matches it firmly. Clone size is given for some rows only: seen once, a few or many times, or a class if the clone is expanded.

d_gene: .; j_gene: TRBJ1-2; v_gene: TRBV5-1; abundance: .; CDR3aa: CASAPTSQGTDGYTF; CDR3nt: TGCGCCAGCGCCCCCACATCACAGGGAACCGATGGCTACACCTTC
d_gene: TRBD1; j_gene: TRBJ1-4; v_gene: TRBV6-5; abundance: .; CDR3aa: CASSTGTGLKLFF; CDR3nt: TGTGCCAGCAGTACGGGGACAGGGCTAAAACTGTTTTTT
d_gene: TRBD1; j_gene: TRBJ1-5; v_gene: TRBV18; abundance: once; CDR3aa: CASSPPEGAGKPQHF; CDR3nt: TGTGCCAGCTCACCACCGGAGGGGGCGGGAAAGCCCCAGCATTTT
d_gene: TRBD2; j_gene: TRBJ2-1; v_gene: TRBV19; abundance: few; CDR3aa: CASRGSGGTYEQFF; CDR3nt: TGTGCCAGTAGGGGTAGCGGGGGGACGTATGAGCAGTTCTTC
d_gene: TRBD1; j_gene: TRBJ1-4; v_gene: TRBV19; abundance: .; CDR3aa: CASNRGQGNEKLFF; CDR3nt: TGTGCCAGCAACAGGGGGCAGGGTAATGAAAAACTGTTTTTT
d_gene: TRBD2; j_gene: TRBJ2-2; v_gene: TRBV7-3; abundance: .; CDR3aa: CASSLTGTSGRVRTGELFF; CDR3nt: TGTGCCAGCAGCTTAACCGGGACTAGCGGGAGGGTGAGGACCGGGGAGCTGTTTTTT
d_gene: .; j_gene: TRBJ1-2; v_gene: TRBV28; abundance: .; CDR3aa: CASRAGDGLLANYGYTF; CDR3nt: TGTGCCAGCAGAGCGGGGGACGGCCTATTAGCTAACTATGGCTACACCTTC
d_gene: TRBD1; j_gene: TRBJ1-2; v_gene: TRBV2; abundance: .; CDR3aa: CASRSTGVVGYTF; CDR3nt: TGTGCCAGCAGGTCGACAGGGGTTGTTGGCTACACCTTC
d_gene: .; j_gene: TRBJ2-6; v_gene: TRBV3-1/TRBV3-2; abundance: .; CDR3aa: CASSLPLLNPSGANVLTF; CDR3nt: TGTGCCAGCAGCCTCCCGCTCTTAAATCCCAGTGGGGCCAACGTCCTGACTTTC
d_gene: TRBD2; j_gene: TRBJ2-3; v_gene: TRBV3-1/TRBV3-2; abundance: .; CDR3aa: CASSQVPLAGVGTDTQYF; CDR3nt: TGTGCCAGCAGCCAAGTGCCCCTAGCGGGAGTGGGCACAGATACGCAGTATTTT
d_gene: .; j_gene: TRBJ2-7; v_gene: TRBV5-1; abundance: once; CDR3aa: CASSLGGGYGEQYF; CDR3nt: TGCGCCAGCAGCTTGGGAGGAGGGTACGGGGAGCAGTACTTC
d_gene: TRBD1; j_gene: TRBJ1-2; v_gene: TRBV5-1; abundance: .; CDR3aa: CASSSDRNKNYGYTF; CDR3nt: TGCGCCAGCAGCTCGGACAGGAACAAAAACTATGGCTACACCTTC
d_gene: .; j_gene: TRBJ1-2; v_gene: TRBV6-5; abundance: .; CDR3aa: CASSHRETNYGYTF; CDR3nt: TGTGCCAGCAGTCACAGGGAAACTAACTATGGCTACACCTTC
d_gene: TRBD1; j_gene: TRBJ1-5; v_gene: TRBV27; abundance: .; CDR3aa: CASREQGFNQPQHF; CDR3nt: TGTGCCAGCAGGGAACAGGGGTTCAATCAGCCCCAGCATTTT
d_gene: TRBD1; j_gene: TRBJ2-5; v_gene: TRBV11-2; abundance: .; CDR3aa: CASSLGQAQETQYF; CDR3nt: TGTGCCAGCAGCCTAGGACAGGCTCAAGAGACCCAGTACTTC
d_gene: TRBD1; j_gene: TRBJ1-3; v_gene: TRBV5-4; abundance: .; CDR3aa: CASSLGTGERAGNTIYF; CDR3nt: TGTGCCAGCAGCTTAGGGACAGGGGAACGTGCTGGAAACACCATATATTTT
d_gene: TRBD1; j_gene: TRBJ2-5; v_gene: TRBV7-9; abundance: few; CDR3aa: CASSLGDSSLETQYF; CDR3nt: TGTGCCAGCAGCTTAGGGGACAGCTCCTTGGAGACCCAGTACTTC
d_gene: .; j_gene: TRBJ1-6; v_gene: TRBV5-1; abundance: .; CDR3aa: CASSSSKSNNSPLHF; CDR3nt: TGCGCCAGCAGCTCGAGCAAATCTAATAATTCACCCCTCCACTTT
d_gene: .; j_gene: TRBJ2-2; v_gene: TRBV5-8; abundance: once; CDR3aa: CASSFERQNTGELFF; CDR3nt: TGTGCCAGCAGCTTCGAAAGACAGAACACCGGGGAGCTGTTTTTT
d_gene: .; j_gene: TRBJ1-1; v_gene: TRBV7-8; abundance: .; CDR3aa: CASSLGMNTEAFF; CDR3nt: TGTGCCAGCAGCTTAGGTATGAACACTGAAGCTTTCTTT
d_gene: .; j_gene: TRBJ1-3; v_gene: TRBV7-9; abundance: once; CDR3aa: CASSADTGNTIYF; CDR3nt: TGTGCCAGCAGCGCGGACACGGGAAACACCATATATTTT
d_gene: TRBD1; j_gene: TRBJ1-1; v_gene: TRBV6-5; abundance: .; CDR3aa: CASSRTGTNTEAFF; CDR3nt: TGTGCCAGCAGTCGGACAGGGACGAACACTGAAGCTTTCTTT
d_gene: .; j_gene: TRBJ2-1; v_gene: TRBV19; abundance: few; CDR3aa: CASSRVSLSYNEQFF; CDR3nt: TGTGCCAGTAGTAGAGTTTCCCTATCCTACAATGAGCAGTTCTTC
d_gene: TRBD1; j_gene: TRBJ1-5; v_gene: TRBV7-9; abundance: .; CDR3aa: CASSSNYLDRGSNQPQHF; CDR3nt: TGTGCCAGCAGCTCAAACTACCTAGACAGGGGTAGCAATCAGCCCCAGCATTTT
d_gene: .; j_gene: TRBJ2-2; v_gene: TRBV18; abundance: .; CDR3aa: CASSPPNSGTGELFF; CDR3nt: TGTGCCAGCTCACCACCAAATAGCGGTACCGGGGAGCTGTTTTTT
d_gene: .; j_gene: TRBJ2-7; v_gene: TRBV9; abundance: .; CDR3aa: CASSLNRPQPSSYEQYF; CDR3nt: TGTGCCAGCAGCCTGAACCGACCACAGCCGAGCTCCTACGAGCAGTACTTC
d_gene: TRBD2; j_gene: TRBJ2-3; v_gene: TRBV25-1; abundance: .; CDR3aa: CASLPHTGLVGTDTQYF; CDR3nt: TGTGCCAGCCTCCCACACACAGGACTAGTGGGCACAGATACGCAGTATTTT
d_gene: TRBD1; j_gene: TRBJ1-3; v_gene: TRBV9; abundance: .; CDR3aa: CASSVGDDRGPGNTIYF; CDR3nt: TGTGCCAGCAGCGTAGGGGATGACAGGGGGCCTGGAAACACCATATATTTT
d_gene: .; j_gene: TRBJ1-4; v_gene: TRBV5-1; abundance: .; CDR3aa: CASSGGLGVEKLFF; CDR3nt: TGCGCCAGCAGCGGGGGACTGGGCGTTGAAAAACTGTTTTTT
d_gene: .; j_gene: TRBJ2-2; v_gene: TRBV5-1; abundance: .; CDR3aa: CASSLGSTLNTGELFF; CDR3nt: TGCGCCAGCAGCTTGGGTAGTACTTTGAACACCGGGGAGCTGTTTTTT
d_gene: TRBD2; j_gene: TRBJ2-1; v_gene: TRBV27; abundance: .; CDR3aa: CASGPTWGLDLYEQFF; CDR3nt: TGTGCCAGCGGACCAACTTGGGGACTAGATCTGTATGAGCAGTTCTTC
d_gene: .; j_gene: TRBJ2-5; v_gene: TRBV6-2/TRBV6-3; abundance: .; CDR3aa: CASSTYGTLKGETQYF; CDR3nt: TGTGCCAGCAGCACCTACGGGACTTTAAAGGGGGAGACCCAGTACTTC
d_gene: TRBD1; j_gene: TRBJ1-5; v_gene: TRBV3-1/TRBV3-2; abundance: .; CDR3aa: CASSARQGPNQPQHF; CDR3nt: TGTGCCAGCAGCGCCAGACAGGGCCCCAATCAGCCCCAGCATTTT
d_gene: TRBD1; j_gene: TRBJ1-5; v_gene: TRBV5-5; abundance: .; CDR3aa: CASSLGTGNQPQHF; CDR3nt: TGTGCCAGCAGCCTAGGGACAGGAAATCAGCCCCAGCATTTT
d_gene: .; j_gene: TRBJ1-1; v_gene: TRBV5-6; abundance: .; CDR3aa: CASSPQGSRGGTEAFF; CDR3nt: TGTGCCAGCAGCCCACAGGGTTCGAGGGGGGGCACTGAAGCTTTCTTT
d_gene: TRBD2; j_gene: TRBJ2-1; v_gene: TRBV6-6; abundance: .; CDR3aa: CASSQLAGPYNEQFF; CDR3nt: TGTGCCAGCAGCCAGCTAGCGGGGCCCTACAATGAGCAGTTCTTC
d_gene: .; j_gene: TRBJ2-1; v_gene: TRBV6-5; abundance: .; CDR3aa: CASSYSEVAWQFF; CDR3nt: TGTGCCAGCAGTTACTCGGAGGTAGCCTGGCAGTTCTTC
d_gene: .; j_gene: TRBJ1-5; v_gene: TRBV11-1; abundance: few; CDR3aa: CASSWTANQPQHF; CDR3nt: TGTGCCAGCAGCTGGACAGCCAATCAGCCCCAGCATTTT
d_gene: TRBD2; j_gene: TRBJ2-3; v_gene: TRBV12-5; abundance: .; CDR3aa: CASGSSSGGAHTQYF; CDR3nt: TGTGCTAGTGGTTCATCAAGCGGGGGGGCACATACGCAGTATTTT
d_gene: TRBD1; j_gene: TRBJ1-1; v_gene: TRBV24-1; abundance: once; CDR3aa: CATSGQGDTEAFF; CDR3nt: TGTGCCACCAGTGGACAGGGAGACACTGAAGCTTTCTTT
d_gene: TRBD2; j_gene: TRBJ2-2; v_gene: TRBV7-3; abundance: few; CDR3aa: CASSRTSTNTGELFF; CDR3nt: TGTGCCAGCAGCCGGACTAGCACGAACACCGGGGAGCTGTTTTTT
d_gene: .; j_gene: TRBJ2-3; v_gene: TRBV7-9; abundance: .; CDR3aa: CASSRLEPDTQYF; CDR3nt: TGTGCCAGCAGCCGACTAGAACCAGATACGCAGTATTTT
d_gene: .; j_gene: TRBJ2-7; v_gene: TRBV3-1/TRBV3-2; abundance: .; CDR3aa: CASSQFPQYEQYF; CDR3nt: TGTGCCAGCAGCCAGTTCCCCCAATACGAGCAGTACTTC
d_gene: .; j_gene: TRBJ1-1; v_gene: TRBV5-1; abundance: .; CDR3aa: CASSLGWGVTDTEAFF; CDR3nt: TGCGCCAGCAGCTTGGGGTGGGGGGTGACTGACACTGAAGCTTTCTTT
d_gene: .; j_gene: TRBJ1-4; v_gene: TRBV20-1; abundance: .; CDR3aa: CSASSGEKLFF; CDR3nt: TGCAGTGCTAGCTCCGGGGAAAAACTGTTTTTT
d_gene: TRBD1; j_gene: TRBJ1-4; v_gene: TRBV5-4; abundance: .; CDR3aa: CASSSRMTGGNEKLFF; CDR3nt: TGTGCCAGCAGCTCCCGAATGACAGGGGGGAATGAAAAACTGTTTTTT
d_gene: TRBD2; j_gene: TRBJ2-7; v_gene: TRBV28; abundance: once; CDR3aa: CASSLAVLAGSIYEQYF; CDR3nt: TGTGCCAGCAGTCTAGCGGTACTAGCGGGATCGATATACGAGCAGTACTTC
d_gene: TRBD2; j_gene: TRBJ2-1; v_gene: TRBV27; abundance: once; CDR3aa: CASSYPTSGSGNEQFF; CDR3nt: TGTGCCAGCAGTTACCCGACTAGCGGGAGTGGCAATGAGCAGTTCTTC
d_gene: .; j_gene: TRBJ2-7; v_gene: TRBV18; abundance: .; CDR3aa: CASSPERYRDTLGEQYF; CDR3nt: TGTGCCAGCTCACCAGAGCGATACCGGGACACTCTTGGGGAGCAGTACTTC
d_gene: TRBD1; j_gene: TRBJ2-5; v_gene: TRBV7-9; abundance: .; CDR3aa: CASSRTGVGETQYF; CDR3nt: TGTGCCAGCAGCCGTACAGGGGTTGGCGAGACCCAGTACTTC
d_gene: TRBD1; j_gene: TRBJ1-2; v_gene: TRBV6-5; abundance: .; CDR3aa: CASSPTGKYYGYTF; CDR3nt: TGTGCCAGCAGTCCGACAGGGAAATACTATGGCTACACCTTC
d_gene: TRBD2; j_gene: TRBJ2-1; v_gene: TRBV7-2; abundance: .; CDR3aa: CASSLPGLADYRNEQFF; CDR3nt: TGTGCCAGCAGCTTACCGGGACTAGCGGACTACAGGAATGAGCAGTTCTTC
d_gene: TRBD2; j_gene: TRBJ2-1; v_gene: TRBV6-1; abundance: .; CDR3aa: CASSESSGRAIEQFF; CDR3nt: TGTGCCAGCAGTGAAAGTAGCGGGAGGGCCATTGAGCAGTTCTTC
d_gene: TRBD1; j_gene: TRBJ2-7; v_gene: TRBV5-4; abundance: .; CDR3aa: CASSRPGQGVSEQYF; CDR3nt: TGTGCCAGCAGCCGGCCGGGACAGGGAGTCTCCGAGCAGTACTTC
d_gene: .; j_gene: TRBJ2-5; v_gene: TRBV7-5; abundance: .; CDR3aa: CARSPGDADDQYF; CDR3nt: TGTGCCAGAAGCCCAGGGGACGCCGACGATCAGTACTTC
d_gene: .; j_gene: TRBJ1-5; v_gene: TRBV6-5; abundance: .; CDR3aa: CASSYSAREIQPQHF; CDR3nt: TGTGCCAGCAGTTACTCGGCCAGGGAAATTCAGCCCCAGCATTTT
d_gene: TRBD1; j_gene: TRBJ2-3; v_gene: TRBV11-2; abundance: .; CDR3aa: CASSPNSGTGATIQSYF; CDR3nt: TGTGCCAGCAGTCCCAACTCCGGGACAGGCGCCACCATTCAGTCATATTTT